A single sample is the source of the 21 T cell receptor beta chains below, sequenced in a study of OX40 agonist ivuxolimab in advanced cancers. Preparation of the library involved the immunoSEQ multiplex PCR assay. TCRdb mirrors the immuneACCESS table, restricted to in-frame sequences. Some clones are absent from its copies; in checked studies, under half trace to an unresolved V gene, and the reason for the others is unknown. This sample holds roughly 40,000 clones; about 88% were observed only once. Of the sample, 13% falls within the top ten clones. Sample: CD4+ or CD8+ T cells sorted from blood, taken in a trial of the OX40 agonist ivuxolimab. The receptors stem from an adult with an advanced solid tumor such as melanoma, head and neck, liver or kidney cancer.

V gene TRBV6-6 combines with J gene TRBJ2-7; 7 bases align to TRBD1. The CDR3 loop spans 13 amino acids. The V gene's germline CDR1 is MNHNY and CDR2 SVGAGI (reference sequence). Unmatched junction bases numbered 5, after V lost 2 bases and J lost 7 bases. The CDR3 is CASSYDAGGEQYF. In DNA form, the CDR3 reads TGTGCCAGCAGTTACGACGCAGGGGGAGAGCAGTACTTC.

The chain uses TRBV10-3 and TRBJ2-1; the match to TRBD2 covers 8 bases. Germline V gene data show CDR1 as ENHRY and CDR2 as SYGVKD. The CDR3 sequence is 15 residues long. The ends lost 0 bases at V and 7 bases at J; junction bases unmatched: 5. CDR3 sequence reads: CAISESAGGQNEQFF. CDR3 DNA: TGTGCCATCAGTGAGTCGGCGGGAGGACAGAATGAGCAGTTCTTC.

The rearrangement joins TRBV30 to TRBJ1-4; D possibly corresponds to TRBD1 (6 bases). Germline V CDR1 and CDR2: GTSNPN, SVGIG (reference sequence). V lost 8 bases and J 8 bases, leaving 15 bases between the germline ends. The CDR3 is 12 residues long. CDR3 in amino acids: CAGAGATEKLFF. The CDR3 nucleotides read TGTGCCGGAGCAGGGGCTACGGAAAAACTGTTTTTT. The full variable domain, in which reference TRBV30 and TRBJ1-4 provide the parts outside the CDR3, is SQTIHQWPATLVQPVGSPLSLECTVEGTSNPNLYWYRQAAGRGLQLLFYSVGIGQISSEVPQNLSASRPQDRQFILSSKKLLLSDSGFYLCAGAGATEKLFFGSGTQLSVL.

J is TRBJ2-1 and V is TRBV14; perhaps TRBD1 as D (5 bases). Germline CDR1 reads SGHDN; CDR2 reads FVKESK. V dropped 3 bases and J dropped 8 bases, with 14 bases sitting between them. CDR3 length: 14 residues. CDR3 protein: CASSHYLDSYEQFF. The CDR3 nucleotides read TGTGCCAGCAGCCACTACCTTGACAGCTATGAGCAGTTCTTC. Using reference TRBV14 and TRBJ2-1 for the parts outside the CDR3, the full variable domain is EAGVTQFPSHSVIEKGQTVTLRCDPISGHDNLYWYRRVMGKEIKFLLHFVKESKQDESGMPNNRFLAERTGGTYSTLKVQPAELEDSGVYFCASSHYLDSYEQFFGPGTRLTVL.

V and J are TRBV2 and TRBJ2-5; the D gene is possibly TRBD2 (6 bases). This CDR3 region has 13 residues. Germline V CDR1 and CDR2: SNHLY, FYNNEI. V lost 9 bases and J lost 3, with 14 bases in between. The CDR3 DNA reads as TGTGCCAGGGGACTGCCGGGAGAAGAGACCCAGTACTTC. As protein: CARGLPGEETQYF.

The V call is TRBV27, the J call TRBJ1-1; TRBD1 agrees at 9 bases. Germline trimming cut 10 bases from V and 1 base from J; bases unmatched to any gene: 4. The CDR3 is 13 amino acids. Germline V gene sequence: CDR1 MNHEY, CDR2 SMNVEV (reference sequence). In nucleotides, the CDR3 is TGTGCCAACCCGGGACAGGGGAACACTGAAGCTTTCTTT. It is translated as CANPGQGNTEAFF.

The V call is TRBV4-2, the J call TRBJ2-1; D not resolved. Trimming pared 4 bases from V and 0 bases from J, leaving 10 bases between. The CDR3 has 15 amino acids. Per the germline V gene, CDR1 is LGHNA and CDR2 is YNFKEQ. CDR3 loop: CASSPSRNSYNEQFF. Here the CDR3 DNA reads TGTGCCAGCAGCCCTTCTAGAAACTCCTACAATGAGCAGTTCTTC.

DNA of the CDR3: TGTGCCAGCAGGAAGGGGCCCAGCTCCTACAATGAGCAGTTCTTC. The encoded protein is CASRKGPSSYNEQFF. The rearrangement uses TRBV5-6 and TRBJ2-1; D might be TRBD1 (5 bases). Deletions cut 5 bases from V and 0 bases from J, with 12 bases between. The CDR3 sequence is 15 residues long. The germline V gene encodes CDR1 SGHDT and CDR2 YYEEEE.

Comment on this clone: A junction end diverges from the germline sequence, so it may reflect a read error. This chain links TRBV18 with TRBJ2-7, with 8 bases aligning to TRBD1. Germline loops: CDR1 KGHSH, CDR2 LQKENI. The CDR3 contains 16 residues. The CDR3 DNA reads TGTGCCAACTCACCGGCCGGGACAGGCGACTCCTACGAGCAGTACTTC. Its translation is CANSPAGTGDSYEQYF.

The gene calls are TRBV5-1 and TRBJ2-5; D gene uncertain. There are 14 residues in the CDR3. Germline V gives CDR1 SGHRS, CDR2 YFSETQ. Trimming cost V 2 bases and J 0 bases, with 8 bases left between them. The CDR3 protein is CASSFRADQETQYF. CDR3 bases: TGCGCCAGCAGCTTTAGGGCAGACCAAGAGACCCAGTACTTC.

This clone came up once. The chain couples TRBV19 to TRBJ2-2; TRBD1 agrees at 9 bases. The trim removed 3 bases at V and 4 bases at J, leaving 9 bases unmatched. Germline values: CDR1 LNHDA, CDR2 SQIVND (reference sequence). This CDR3 contains 17 residues. CDR3 nucleotide sequence: TGTGCCAGTAGTATGTTCAGGACAGGGGTTAGCACCGGGGAGCTGTTTTTT. Translated, it gives CASSMFRTGVSTGELFF. The full variable domain, completed using reference TRBV19 and TRBJ2-2, is DGGITQSPKYLFRKEGQNVTLSCEQNLNHDAMYWYRQDPGQGLRLIYYSQIVNDFQKGDIAEGYSVSREKKESFPLTVTSAQKNPTAFYLCASSMFRTGVSTGELFFGEGSRLTVL.

J is TRBJ1-4 and V is TRBV4-1; D is undetermined. Looked up from germline, CDR1 is MGHRA and CDR2 is YSYEKL. The V end was cut by 2 bases, the J end by 8 bases, with 9 bases between. The CDR3 covers 13 residues. This CDR3 is CASSQWGGEKLFF. The CDR3 region has the DNA TGCGCCAGCAGCCAATGGGGAGGGGAAAAACTGTTTTTT.

This clone was counted between two and nine times. The rearrangement uses TRBV28 and TRBJ2-1; 13 bases are shared with TRBD2. The CDR3 is 13 residues long. Unmatched junction bases numbered 0, after V lost 9 bases and J lost 4 bases. CDR1 is MDHEN and CDR2 is SYDVKM in the germline V gene. CDR3 protein: CARGLAGYNEQFF. The CDR3 nucleotides are TGTGCCAGGGGACTAGCGGGATACAATGAGCAGTTCTTC.

V is TRBV28 and J is TRBJ1-2, with 10 bases aligning to TRBD1. This CDR3 has 14 residues. From germline, CDR1 is MDHEN and CDR2 SYDVKM. V gave up 7 bases and J gave up 10 bases; unmatched junction bases: 12. The CDR3 protein is CASTQQGQGFVYTF. The CDR3 DNA reads TGTGCCAGCACCCAACAGGGACAGGGGTTTGTCTACACCTTC.

The chain has TRBV6-6 and TRBJ2-7; a weak D match, TRBD2 (6 bases). Trimming stripped 8 bases from V and 5 bases from J, with 19 bases between. The CDR3 consists of 14 residues. Germline lookup yields CDR1 MNHNY and CDR2 SVGAGI (reference sequence). As DNA, the CDR3 is TGTGCCAGCCATCCCCCCGGGAGAGGTGACGAGCAGTACTTC. Translated, it gives CASHPPGRGDEQYF.

The rearrangement uses TRBV7-2 and TRBJ2-3, with TRBD2 matching over 7 bases. The CDR3 runs 15 residues. CDR1 is SGHTA, CDR2 FQGNSA, per germline. With 5 bases clipped from V and 3 bases from J, the junction kept 8 bases outside the gene matches. The CDR3 region is CASSPSSRETDTQYF. The CDR3 nucleotides read TGTGCCAGCAGCCCCTCTTCGCGGGAGACAGATACGCAGTATTTT.

The chain has TRBV7-3 and TRBJ2-7; 12 bases fit TRBD2. Per the germline V gene, CDR1 is SGHTA and CDR2 is FQGTGA. Germline trimming cut 1 base from V and 3 bases from J; bases unmatched to any gene: 10. The CDR3 covers 18 residues. The CDR3 is CASSLKASGRARGYEQYF. CDR3 in DNA: TGTGCCAGCAGCTTAAAAGCTAGCGGGAGGGCGAGAGGCTACGAGCAGTACTTC.

The gene calls are TRBV28 and TRBJ2-6; tentative D call: TRBD1 (6 bases). This CDR3 is built from 15 residues. Germline V gene data show CDR1 as MDHEN and CDR2 as SYDVKM. Trimming removed 6 bases from V and 3 bases from J, with 12 bases in between. The CDR3, as DNA: TGTGCCAGCAGGTATACAGGGAGTGGGGCCAACGTCCTGACTTTC. Protein product: CASRYTGSGANVLTF.

The chain couples TRBV7-2 to TRBJ2-6; D is ambiguous. V was pared by 7 bases and J by 4 bases, with 23 bases between. The CDR3 is 18 amino acids. Germline CDR1 and CDR2: SGHTA and FQGNSA. CDR3: CASNPWAASDAGANVLTF. Written as DNA, the CDR3 is TGTGCCAGCAACCCTTGGGCGGCATCAGATGCCGGGGCCAACGTCCTGACTTTC. Drawing the rest from reference TRBV7-2 and TRBJ2-6, the complete variable domain is GAGVSQSPSNKVTEKGKDVELRCDPISGHTALYWYRQSLGQGLEFLIYFQGNSAPDKSGLPSDRFSAERTGGSVSTLTIQRTQQEDSAVYLCASNPWAASDAGANVLTFGAGSRLTVL.

This clone was observed a single time. This rearrangement joins TRBV5-4 to TRBJ1-5; no reliable D call. Trimming left V 0 bases short and J 3 bases short, with 7 bases between. The CDR3 has 14 residues. CDR1 and CDR2 (germline): SGHNT, YYREEE (reference sequence). CDR3 nucleotide sequence: TGTGCCAGCAGCTTGGGAGGGAACAATCAGCCCCAGCATTTT. Translating gives CASSLGGNNQPQHF.

The V gene is TRBV5-6, the J gene TRBJ2-7; TRBD1 aligns across 8 bases. CDR3 length: 14 amino acids. Germline lookup yields CDR1 SGHDT and CDR2 YYEEEE. Losses at the gene ends were 1 base for V and 3 bases for J; bases not matched to a gene: 3. The CDR3 is CASSLTGQVYEQYF. CDR3 nucleotide sequence: TGTGCCAGCAGCTTGACGGGACAGGTCTACGAGCAGTACTTC. The full variable domain, its missing parts supplied by reference TRBV5-6 and TRBJ2-7, is DAGVTQSPTHLIKTRGQQVTLRCSPKSGHDTVSWYQQALGQGPQFIFQYYEEEERQRGNFPDRFSGHQFPNYSSELNVNALLLGDSALYLCASSLTGQVYEQYFGPGTRLTVT.